Below are 24 T cell receptor beta chains sequenced from a single sample in a study of blood T cell repertoires in COVID-19. Using immunoSEQ multiplex PCR, the repertoire was profiled, and TCRdb retains in-frame clones only, with some absent. The sample includes 130,000 to 150,000 clones, approximately 90% seen only once; the top ten take 1.2%. Sequenced sample: PBMCs or T cells enriched from blood (not recorded which). These receptors all come from a young woman with acute COVID-19.

This clone is a singleton in its sample. The chain links TRBV28 to TRBJ1-5, with D hard to call. Germline assignment: CDR1 MDHEN and CDR2 SYDVKM. V was clipped by 3 bases and J by 6 bases, with 3 bases between them. CDR3 length: 11 residues. The CDR3: CASSFSQPQHF. CDR3 coding DNA: TGTGCCAGCAGTTTCAGTCAGCCCCAGCATTTT.

This chain's CDR3 is CASSQDLAAYNEQFF. For the CDR3, the DNA is TGCGCCAGCAGCCAAGATCTAGCTGCCTACAATGAGCAGTTCTTC. The chain employs TRBV4-3 and TRBJ2-1; D is possibly TRBD2 (5 bases). Trimming left V 0 bases short and J 2 bases short, with 8 bases between. This CDR3 spans 15 amino acids. Looked up from germline, CDR1 is LGHNA and CDR2 is YSLEER.

The V call is TRBV29-1, the J call TRBJ2-3; D not resolved. Germline V gene sequence: CDR1 SQVTM, CDR2 ANQGSEA. With 4 bases removed from V and 3 bases from J, the gap between germline ends came to 11 bases. The CDR3 is 13 residues long. CDR3 region: CSVGSRMTDTQYF. CDR3 bases: TGCAGCGTTGGAAGTAGAATGACAGATACGCAGTATTTT.

The chain links TRBV3-1 (or the pseudogene TRBV3-2) to TRBJ2-3; 8 bases fit TRBD1. J gave up 4 bases and V 1 base, and 10 bases lay outside the gene matches. This CDR3 has 17 residues. From germline, CDR1 is LGHDT and CDR2 YNNKEL (reference sequence). CDR3 sequence (DNA): TGTGCCAGCAGCCAAGTGGACCGGGACAGGCCCGCAGATACGCAGTATTTT. As protein: CASSQVDRDRPADTQYF.

V and J are TRBV19 and TRBJ2-7; no reliable D call. Per germline, CDR1 LNHDA and CDR2 SQIVND (reference sequence). Trimming pared 5 bases from V and 1 base from J, leaving 9 bases between. There are 13 residues in the CDR3. The CDR3: CASSVSLSYEQYF. CDR3 DNA sequence: TGTGCCAGTAGTGTCTCGCTATCCTACGAGCAGTACTTC.

The chain has TRBV25-1 and TRBJ2-3; weak D call: TRBD2 (6 bases). V lost 1 base and J 2 bases, leaving 10 bases between the germline ends. Looked up from germline, CDR1 is MGHDK and CDR2 is SYGVNS. CDR3 length equals 15 residues. The CDR3 region has the DNA TGTGCCAGCAGTGAATTGGAGGGAGCCACAGATACGCAGTATTTT. As protein: CASSELEGATDTQYF. Looking up the rest from reference TRBV25-1 and TRBJ2-3 gives the full variable domain: EADIYQTPRYLVIGTGKKITLECSQTMGHDKMYWYQQDPGMELHLIHYSYGVNSTEKGDLSSESTVSRIRTEHFPLTLESARPSHTSQYLCASSELEGATDTQYFGPGTRLTVL.

V usage is TRBV3-1 (or the pseudogene TRBV3-2) and J usage is TRBJ2-7, with D maybe TRBD2 (5 bases). Trimming took 0 bases from V and 2 from J, leaving 17 bases between them. The germline CDR1 and CDR2 sequences are LGHDT and YNNKEL (reference sequence). The CDR3 is made up of 17 amino acids. Here the CDR3 DNA reads TGTGCCAGCAGCCAAGATCCGGGCCGGGGTTCCCCCTACGAGCAGTACTTC. Translating gives CASSQDPGRGSPYEQYF.

This clone was picked up one time. The chain joins TRBV7-9 to TRBJ2-1; unclear D gene. Looked up from germline, CDR1 is SEHNR and CDR2 is FQNEAQ (reference sequence). Between the trimmed V and J ends, which lost 4 bases and 1 base, there was a span of 8 bases. The CDR3 covers 14 residues. The chain's CDR3 is CASSSEWSYNEQFF. The CDR3 coding sequence is TGTGCCAGCAGCTCGGAGTGGTCCTACAATGAGCAGTTCTTC.

The rearrangement joins TRBV12-3 or TRBV12-4 to TRBJ2-2; no firm D call. V was trimmed by 3 bases and J by 7 bases, leaving 9 bases between them. This CDR3 region has 13 residues. This chain's CDR3 is CASSLQLVGELFF. CDR3 coding DNA: TGTGCCAGCAGTTTGCAGTTGGTCGGGGAGCTGTTTTTT.

The chain is built from TRBV7-2 and TRBJ1-4, with D possibly being TRBD1 (5 bases). CDR1 is SGHTA, CDR2 FQGNSA, per germline. This CDR3 has 14 amino acids. V was pared by 4 bases and J by 4 bases, with 10 bases between. The CDR3 DNA sequence: TGTGCCAGCAGCTCGGGACTGAGTAATGAAAAACTGTTTTTT. This gives the protein CASSSGLSNEKLFF.

This chain links TRBV30 with TRBJ1-5; TRBD1 matches 11 bases. The CDR3 loop spans 15 amino acids. The trim removed 2 bases at V and 5 bases at J, leaving 5 bases unmatched. Germline CDR1 GTSNPN, CDR2 SVGIG (reference sequence). The CDR3 here is CAWSSGTGGYQPQHF. The DNA of the CDR3 is TGTGCCTGGAGTTCCGGGACAGGGGGATATCAGCCCCAGCATTTT.

This sequence joins TRBV14 and TRBJ2-1; 9 positions match TRBD2. Germline CDR1 and CDR2: SGHDN and FVKESK. V shed 1 base and J 4 bases; nucleotides not matched to a gene: 20. This CDR3 has 21 residues. The CDR3 loop reads CASSQVWVESGRMTTYNEQFF. The CDR3 coding sequence is TGTGCCAGCAGCCAAGTGTGGGTTGAGAGCGGGAGGATGACTACGTACAATGAGCAGTTCTTC.

This rearrangement joins TRBV9 to TRBJ2-1, with 9 bases that match TRBD2. The CDR3 length is 15 residues. V trimming: 3 bases; J trimming: 4 bases; junction bases outside the gene matches: 5. Germline CDR1 SGDLS, CDR2 YYNGEE. The CDR3 nucleotides are TGTGCCAGCAGCGAGACTAGCGGCCTATACAATGAGCAGTTCTTC. Translation gives CASSETSGLYNEQFF.

This chain links TRBV21-1 with TRBJ1-2; TRBD1 reflects the table's D call only, with no check against the DNA. TRBV21-1 is classified as a pseudogene. This CDR3 is built from 18 residues. The CDR3 protein is CASSKCKRDSKYNYGYTF. The CDR3, as DNA: TGTGCCAGCAGCAAGTGTAAAAGGGACAGTAAATATAACTATGGCTACACCTTC.

The rearrangement uses TRBV9 and TRBJ1-5; D remains unclear. V was pared by 0 bases and J by 6 bases, with 28 bases between. CDR3 length equals 20 residues. Germline assignment: CDR1 SGDLS and CDR2 YYNGEE. CDR3 sequence: CASSVERGRSGVGVGQPQHF. The CDR3 DNA reads TGTGCCAGCAGCGTAGAACGAGGGAGGAGCGGAGTTGGGGTCGGTCAGCCCCAGCATTTT.

The chain combines TRBV7-8 with TRBJ1-1; the match to TRBD1 covers 11 bases. The CDR3 covers 16 residues. Germline V gene lookup returns CDR1 SGHVS and CDR2 FQNEAQ. Losses at the gene ends were 5 bases for V and 3 bases for J; bases not matched to a gene: 8. The CDR3 is CASSQDRGQGDTEAFF. DNA of the CDR3: TGTGCCAGCAGCCAGGACAGGGGGCAGGGGGACACTGAAGCTTTCTTT.

In this sample, this clone turned up a few times. The CDR3 loop is CASSLVAELARNTGELFF. In DNA form, the CDR3 reads TGTGCCAGCAGCTTAGTTGCTGAACTCGCACGGAACACCGGGGAGCTGTTTTTT. The rearrangement joins TRBV7-2 to TRBJ2-2; D not certain. The CDR3 is made up of 18 amino acids. Per germline, CDR1 SGHTA and CDR2 FQGNSA. Trimming left V 1 base short and J 1 base short, with 16 bases between.

The chain has TRBV27 and TRBJ1-5, with no clear D. The germline V gene has CDR1 MNHEY and CDR2 SMNVEV (reference sequence). The V end lost 9 bases, the J end lost 0 bases, and 6 bases lay between the germline ends. The CDR3 is 12 amino acids. The CDR3 region has the DNA TGTGCCAGTAGCGGTAGCAATCAGCCCCAGCATTTT. This gives the protein CASSGSNQPQHF.

The rearrangement joins TRBV29-1 to TRBJ1-2; D uncertain. CDR1 and CDR2 (germline): SQVTM, ANQGSEA. Trimming took 4 bases from V and 4 from J, leaving 4 bases between them. This CDR3 is built from 10 residues. CDR3 residues: CSVASYGYTF. CDR3 DNA: TGCAGCGTTGCGTCCTATGGCTACACCTTC.

The gene calls are TRBV29-1 and TRBJ1-1; no clear D gene. Trimming removed 7 bases from V and 2 bases from J, with 14 bases in between. The CDR3 spans 13 residues. Per germline, CDR1 SQVTM and CDR2 ANQGSEA. CDR3 protein: CSALGAYNTEAFF. DNA for the CDR3: TGCAGCGCGCTTGGAGCCTACAACACTGAAGCTTTCTTT.

The V gene is TRBV6-5, the J gene TRBJ1-1, with D possibly TRBD1 on 6 matching bases. CDR3 size: 15 residues. CDR1 and CDR2 from the germline V gene are MNHEY and SVGAGI. Trimming removed 6 bases at V and 8 bases at J, with 22 bases between. This chain's CDR3 is CASRKRQAGVLEAFF. The CDR3 bases are TGTGCCAGCAGGAAGAGACAGGCGGGGGTTTTAGAAGCTTTCTTT.

CDR3 nucleotides: TGTGCCAGCAGCCAGATGCCCTCCGCGGGACGCACCGGGGAGCTGTTTTTT. It is translated as CASSQMPSAGRTGELFF. The genes are TRBV3-1 (or the pseudogene TRBV3-2) and TRBJ2-2; D is possibly TRBD2 (6 bases). V lost 3 bases and J lost 4, with 18 bases in between. Per the germline V gene, CDR1 is LGHDT and CDR2 is YNNKEL (reference sequence). This CDR3 spans 17 amino acids.

The V call is TRBV30, the J call TRBJ2-7, with D perhaps TRBD1 (6 bases). This CDR3 is built from 13 residues. Between the trimmed V and J ends, which lost 4 bases and 0 bases, there was a span of 10 bases. Per the germline V gene, CDR1 is GTSNPN and CDR2 is SVGIG (reference sequence). CDR3 nucleotides: TGTGCCTGGAAGCGACAGGCCTCCTACGAGCAGTACTTC. It encodes CAWKRQASYEQYF. The variable domain in full, completed from reference TRBV30 and TRBJ2-7, reads SQTIHQWPATLVQPVGSPLSLECTVEGTSNPNLYWYRQAAGRGLQLLFYSVGIGQISSEVPQNLSASRPQDRQFILSSKKLLLSDSGFYLCAWKRQASYEQYFGPGTRLTVT.

The chain combines TRBV7-2 with TRBJ2-3; 10 nucleotides align to TRBD2. The CDR3 runs to 15 residues. J gave up 7 bases and V 3 bases, and 7 bases lay outside the gene matches. Germline loops: CDR1 SGHTA, CDR2 FQGNSA. The CDR3 is CASSFLSGRGNTQYF. The CDR3 nucleotides are TGTGCCAGCAGCTTCCTGAGCGGGAGGGGGAATACGCAGTATTTT.